This entry concerns a single T cell receptor (beta chain). Its specificity is not known. Healthy Caucasians were all of the donors. Germline CDR1 and CDR2: SGHRS and YFSETQ. The ends lost 4 bases at V and 4 bases at J; junction bases unmatched: 7. The CDR3 is 14 amino acids. This sample was included in a study of identical twins. TCRdb reanalysed the 5' RACE reads using MiXCR and keeps one entry per CDR3 protein. The data contain a few hundred thousand distinct CDR3 sequences, 24% of them singletons. Whole-study findings and limits: Weaker excess sharing between twins was seen in beta out-of-frame sequences.

The sample was also reused in another study, on T cells expressing NK-cell markers. From that second work: Eight donors were sequenced, seven testing HCMV-seropositive and one testing seronegative. Four donors' CD3+CD56-NKG2C+ cells were dominated by the same clonotypes.

The sequenced material came from CD4+ T cells sorted from blood. The TCR was taken from a woman between 18 and 29 years old in good health. This rearrangement joins TRBV5-1 to TRBJ2-7, with TRBD1 identical over 8 bases. In DNA form, the CDR3 reads TGCGCCAGCAGCCAAAGACAGGGGATTTACGAGCAGTACTTC. The encoded protein is CASSQRQGIYEQYF.